Only a few counts were recorded for the clone carrying this T cell receptor beta chain. Its specificity is not known. This specimen belongs to a study of beta chain features in type 1 diabetes. Across the whole study: The number of sorted cells examined across all samples was fewer than 110,000,000.

Researchers reported sorting CD4+ naive, central memory, regulatory and stem cell-like memory cells via CD45RO/CCR7/CD25/CD127/CD95/CD27. The CDR3 extends over 16 amino acids. V lost 1 base, J lost 2 bases, and 8 bases stayed unmatched. The V gene's germline CDR1 is LGHNA and CDR2 YNFKEQ. Study-level results: Reads derived from cDNA could over-represent cells showing high TCR expression. For patients, the naive, central memory and Treg TCRB repertoires appeared more alike than for healthy donors.

The entirety of the isolated RNA underwent reverse transcription, so expressed TCRB transcripts were sequenced. The assay was immunoSEQ multiplex PCR, and TCRdb's table has in-frame clones only and misses some. The sample consists of around 330,000 clones, about 10% of them appearing once. Material: naive CD4+ T cells from blood. This sequence originates from a woman younger than 45 in good health. The V call is TRBV4-2, the J call TRBJ2-7, with TRBD1 matching over 7 bases. CDR3 protein: CASSQVGDRETYEQYF. The CDR3 coding sequence is TGTGCCAGCAGCCAAGTAGGTGACAGGGAGACCTACGAGCAGTACTTC.